The next 20 T cell receptor beta chains were all read from a single sample in a study of blood T cell repertoires in COVID-19 (dated by TCRdb to 2018 to 2020). Libraries were prepared through the immunoSEQ multiplex PCR assay. As stored in TCRdb, this immuneACCESS dataset retains in-frame rearrangements with V and J assigned. A fraction of the clones does not appear; measured against another copy, unresolved V genes explain less than half of the discrepancy, and the remainder lacks a known reason. The sample records roughly 50,000 clones, 86% of which are singletons. Together, the top ten hold 2% to 2.5% of the sample. Material for sequencing was peripheral blood. Every receptor here comes from a woman aged 60-75 years with acute or convalescent COVID-19.

J is TRBJ1-2 and V is TRBV14; TRBD1 is a possible D gene (6 bases). The CDR3 sequence is 13 residues long. Germline V gives CDR1 SGHDN, CDR2 FVKESK. V was pared by 1 base and J by 4 bases, with 7 bases between. As DNA, the CDR3 is TGTGCCAGCAGCCAAGTACAGGGCTATGGCTACACCTTC. Amino acids: CASSQVQGYGYTF.

This chain connects TRBV7-6 to TRBJ1-3; weak D call: TRBD1 (5 bases). The V gene's germline CDR1 is SGHVS and CDR2 FNYEAQ. This CDR3 has 15 residues. Trimming cost V 5 bases and J 0 bases, with 11 bases left between them. CDR3 nucleotide sequence: TGTGCCAGCAGCGGGGAGGGACTCTCTGGAAACACCATATATTTT. Amino acids: CASSGEGLSGNTIYF.

The chain joins TRBV3-1 (or the pseudogene TRBV3-2) to TRBJ1-1; the match to TRBD1 covers 10 bases. From germline, CDR1 is LGHDT and CDR2 YNNKEL (reference sequence). The V gene end was trimmed by 4 bases and the J gene end by 4 bases; junction bases not matched to a gene: 3. The CDR3 contains 14 residues. The CDR3 sequence is CASSPWTGGTEAFF. The CDR3 nucleotides are TGTGCCAGCAGCCCATGGACAGGGGGCACTGAAGCTTTCTTT.

Here the CDR3 DNA reads TGTGCCAGCAGGGTACAGGGAGTAAACACTGAAGCTTTCTTT. This encodes CASRVQGVNTEAFF. This chain joins TRBV6-5 and TRBJ1-1, with a weak D call TRBD1 (6 bases). The CDR3 totals 14 residues. Germline values: CDR1 MNHEY, CDR2 SVGAGI. With 6 bases removed from V and 2 bases from J, the gap between germline ends came to 13 bases.

This clone was counted only a few times. V usage is TRBV3-1 (or the pseudogene TRBV3-2) and J usage is TRBJ2-7; D may be TRBD1 (5 bases). This CDR3 contains 15 residues. V lost 1 base, J lost 0 bases, and 10 bases lay in between. Germline V gene lookup returns CDR1 LGHDT and CDR2 YNNKEL (reference sequence). The CDR3, as DNA: TGTGCCAGCAGCCAAGGCCTGACAGTCTCCTACGAGCAGTACTTC. Its protein is CASSQGLTVSYEQYF.

This clone has only one observation. This rearrangement joins TRBV7-8 to TRBJ1-6; 10 nucleotides line up with TRBD1. This CDR3 has 14 amino acids. V dropped 5 bases and J dropped 8; count of bases not matched to a gene: 3. Germline V gives CDR1 SGHVS, CDR2 FQNEAQ. This CDR3 reads CASSLGTGDSPLHF. Here the CDR3 DNA reads TGTGCCAGCAGCCTCGGGACAGGGGATTCACCCCTCCACTTT.

This chain uses TRBV19 with TRBJ2-1; D remains unclear. CDR3 length: 14 amino acids. V was shortened by 3 bases and J by 3 bases, with 9 bases between the two germline ends. The germline V gene has CDR1 LNHDA and CDR2 SQIVND (reference sequence). The CDR3 sequence: CASSIWSDYNEQFF. The CDR3 bases are TGTGCCAGTAGTATCTGGTCAGACTACAATGAGCAGTTCTTC.

The rearrangement joins TRBV5-6 to TRBJ2-3; 7 bases agree with TRBD2. The junction had 9 bases not matched to a gene; V was cut back by 3 bases and J by 5 bases. Germline V gives CDR1 SGHDT, CDR2 YYEEEE. The CDR3 has 15 residues. The CDR3 here is CASSSNPTGGDTQYF. In DNA, the CDR3 is TGTGCCAGCAGCTCCAACCCGACGGGGGGAGATACGCAGTATTTT.

The gene calls are TRBV7-2 and TRBJ1-5, with TRBD1 identical over 7 bases. Germline V lookup: CDR1 SGHTA, CDR2 FQGNSA. The V and J ends lost 6 bases and 1 base, in that order; junction bases with no gene match: 9. This CDR3 is 16 amino acids long. The CDR3, as DNA: TGTGCCAGCAGTCGCTCCAGACAGGGAAGCAATCAGCCCCAGCATTTT. This sequence encodes CASSRSRQGSNQPQHF.

The rearrangement links TRBV5-1 to TRBJ1-1; 7 bases map to TRBD1. The CDR3 spans 17 residues. Germline V CDR1 and CDR2: SGHRS, YFSETQ. J lost 0 bases, V lost 0 bases, and 8 bases had no gene match. The CDR3: CASSLGGTEVMNTEAFF. The DNA of the CDR3 is TGCGCCAGCAGCTTGGGGGGGACAGAAGTAATGAACACTGAAGCTTTCTTT. The whole variable domain, remainder taken from reference TRBV5-1 and TRBJ1-1, is KAGVTQTPRYLIKTRGQQVTLSCSPISGHRSVSWYQQTPGQGLQFLFEYFSETQRNKGNFPGRFSGRQFSNSRSEMNVSTLELGDSALYLCASSLGGTEVMNTEAFFGQGTRLTVV.

The chain links TRBV4-1 to TRBJ2-7, with TRBD1 matching 8 bases. CDR1 is MGHRA, CDR2 YSYEKL, per germline. This CDR3 region has 16 residues. Trimming at V came to 1 base and at J to 0 bases, leaving 5 bases not matched to a gene. CDR3 DNA: TGCGCCAGCAGCCAAGGGGACAGGATAAGCTCCTACGAGCAGTACTTC. The encoded protein is CASSQGDRISSYEQYF.

The chain links TRBV5-4 to TRBJ2-3; TRBD2 matches 12 bases. V dropped 4 bases and J dropped 0; count of bases not matched to a gene: 15. The CDR3 is 20 residues long. Germline CDR1 SGHNT, CDR2 YYREEE (reference sequence). The CDR3 nucleotides read TGTGCCAGCAGCCCGAACGCTGGAGGACTAGCGGGAATCAGCACAGATACGCAGTATTTT. Translating it yields CASSPNAGGLAGISTDTQYF.

This sequence joins TRBV5-8 and TRBJ1-3; no firm D call. Germline CDR1 and CDR2: SGHTS and YDEGEE. This CDR3 spans 15 amino acids. Trimming pared 2 bases from V and 0 bases from J, leaving 9 bases between. The CDR3 is CASSFLTLSGNTIYF. For the CDR3, the DNA is TGTGCCAGCAGCTTCTTGACACTCTCTGGAAACACCATATATTTT.

Note on this clone: Mismatch with germline at one junction end may stem from a read error. This chain connects TRBV11-2 to TRBJ1-5, with D perhaps matching TRBD1 (5 bases). The CDR3 is 16 residues long. The germline CDR1 and CDR2 sequences are SGHAT and FQNNGV. The CDR3: CASSKGLRVSSQPQHF. The CDR3 DNA follows: TGTGCCAGCAGCAAAGGCCTCAGGGTCAGCAGTCAGCCCCAGCATTTT. Filled out from reference TRBV11-2 and TRBJ1-5, the complete variable domain reads EAGVAQSPRYKIIEKRQSVAFWCNPISGHATLYWYQQILGQGPKLLIQFQNNGVVDDSQLPKDRFSAERLKGVDSTLKIQPAKLEDSAVYLCASSKGLRVSSQPQHFGDGTRLSIL.

The V call is TRBV11-2, the J call TRBJ2-7, with TRBD2 matching over 9 bases. The CDR3 consists of 15 residues. Trimming took 6 bases from V and 4 from J; bases not matched to a gene: 10. Germline lookup yields CDR1 SGHAT and CDR2 FQNNGV. The CDR3 bases are TGTGCCAGCAGTAAACAAGCGGGGGGAACTTACGAGCAGTACTTC. Its protein is CASSKQAGGTYEQYF. Supplemented by reference TRBV11-2 and TRBJ2-7, the full variable domain reads EAGVAQSPRYKIIEKRQSVAFWCNPISGHATLYWYQQILGQGPKLLIQFQNNGVVDDSQLPKDRFSAERLKGVDSTLKIQPAKLEDSAVYLCASSKQAGGTYEQYFGPGTRLTVT.

V usage is TRBV18 and J usage is TRBJ1-1; D is perhaps TRBD1 (5 bases). Per the germline V gene, CDR1 is KGHSH and CDR2 is LQKENI. This CDR3 has 13 amino acids. Trimming took off 6 bases at V and 4 bases at J, with 12 bases between the two ends. CDR3 loop: CASSSTEGTEAFF. The CDR3, as DNA: TGTGCCAGCTCTTCGACAGAAGGCACTGAAGCTTTCTTT.

The chain employs TRBV5-8 and TRBJ2-3, with D perhaps matching TRBD1 (6 bases). V was clipped by 5 bases and J by 3 bases, with 16 bases between them. There are 15 residues in the CDR3. Germline V CDR1 and CDR2: SGHTS, YDEGEE. For the CDR3, the DNA is TGTGCCAGCAGTTATTTGACAGGTCGGACAGATACGCAGTATTTT. Translating it yields CASSYLTGRTDTQYF. The variable domain in full, with the rest retrieved from reference TRBV5-8 and TRBJ2-3, is EAGVTQSPTHLIKTRGQQATLRCSPISGHTSVYWYQQALGLGLQFLLWYDEGEERNRGNFPPRFSGRQFPNYSSELNVNALELEDSALYLCASSYLTGRTDTQYFGPGTRLTVL.

The chain carries TRBV7-2 and TRBJ2-2; 10 bases match TRBD2. After removal of 6 bases from V and 7 bases from J, the junction contained 11 bases not matched to a gene. This CDR3 region has 16 residues. Germline values: CDR1 SGHTA, CDR2 FQGNSA. The CDR3 DNA is TGTGCCAGCAGGGCCTACAGCGGGGGGGCCGGCGGGGAGCTGTTTTTT. This codes for CASRAYSGGAGGELFF.

The V call is TRBV19, the J call TRBJ1-6, with 7 bases fitting TRBD1. V lost 7 bases, J lost 0 bases, and 12 bases stayed unmatched. The germline gives CDR1 LNHDA, CDR2 SQIVND (reference sequence). This CDR3 has 18 residues. The CDR3 nucleotides read TGTGCCAGTAAGGGGGACAGTCAGCCCACCTCCTATAATTCACCCCTCCACTTT. It encodes CASKGDSQPTSYNSPLHF.

This clone came up once. This chain joins TRBV2 and TRBJ2-5; the D gene is possibly TRBD1 (6 bases). V lost 7 bases and J 5 bases, leaving 20 bases between the germline ends. The CDR3 totals 15 residues. The germline gives CDR1 SNHLY, CDR2 FYNNEI. CDR3 in DNA: TGTGCCAGCATCAGGACAGTCCCGAGGGAGGAGACCCAGTACTTC. Translating it yields CASIRTVPREETQYF.